This T cell receptor (beta chain) was sequenced for a study of T and B cells in COVID-19 patients. Study background: Critical illness requiring mechanical ventilation or extracorporeal membrane oxygenation affected about 60% of the 20 active-infection patients. In the active-infection cohort, about 90% of the roughly 20 patients had comorbidities linked to unfavorable COVID-19 outcome.

As for this clonotype: Its antigen is not known.

BIOMED2 TRB-A/B primer pools were used in multiplex TRB PCR. TCRdb reprocessed the multiplex PCR reads with MiXCR, giving one entry per CDR3 protein. The data show about 7,800 distinct CDR3 sequences, 40% seen once. The CDR3 has 16 residues. The germline gives CDR1 MNHNY, CDR2 SVGAGI (reference sequence). V was pared by 6 bases and J by 7 bases, with 14 bases of the junction left unmatched. Study results and limitations: Clonality of TRB repertoires was high in active COVID-19; recovery brought above-healthy diversity and richness.

Blood genomic DNA input for TRB amplification was about 250-550 ng. This chain links TRBV6-6 with TRBJ2-1; 8 bases line up with TRBD1. What was sequenced was blood. The receptor comes from a human donor who had recovered from COVID-19. CDR3 sequence (DNA): TGTGCCAGCAGCCGGGGCTTAGGACAGGGCTGGAATGAGCAGTTCTTC. Translation: CASSRGLGQGWNEQFF.